This TCR beta chain emerged from a study of control samples from healthy donors and cancer patients. Clones were read by immunoSEQ multiplex PCR, and TCRdb kept only the in-frame ones, dropping some. The sample shows 150,000 to 200,000 clones, about 94% of them seen only once. This CDR3 region has 16 residues. V was clipped by 0 bases and J by 4 bases, with 15 bases between them. CDR1 and CDR2 from the germline V gene are LGHNT and FRNRAP. This receptor was obtained from a woman aged 35 to 49 in good health. Sequencing was done on a sample of blood. This rearrangement joins TRBV12-5 to TRBJ2-5; perhaps TRBD2 as D (5 bases). Here the CDR3 DNA reads TGTGCTAGTGGTTTGGTAACTAGATTTAGTGGAGAGACCCAGTACTTC. Its protein product is CASGLVTRFSGETQYF.